This T cell receptor beta chain stems from a study of metastatic and nonmetastatic thyroid tumors. Among the patients, none had received any treatment before thyroid surgery. TCRdb re-called clones from the PCR reads using MiXCR. This table holds 35,000 to 45,000 clones, about 3.3% found once. The CDR3 is 16 residues long. Germline CDR1 and CDR2: SEHNR and FQNEAQ (reference sequence). Trimming removed 5 bases at V and 5 bases at J, with 20 bases between. The clonotype originates from a female donor with papillary thyroid cancer or a benign thyroid nodule (not recorded which). Some clones in this sample may be carry-over from other donors' samples. The chain is built from TRBV7-9 and TRBJ2-3; D possibly uses TRBD1 or TRBD2 (5 bases each). Input material: blood. CDR3 sequence: CASSPPWGGPEDTQYF. The DNA of the CDR3 is TGTGCCAGCAGCCCCCCTTGGGGCGGGCCCGAAGATACGCAGTATTTT.